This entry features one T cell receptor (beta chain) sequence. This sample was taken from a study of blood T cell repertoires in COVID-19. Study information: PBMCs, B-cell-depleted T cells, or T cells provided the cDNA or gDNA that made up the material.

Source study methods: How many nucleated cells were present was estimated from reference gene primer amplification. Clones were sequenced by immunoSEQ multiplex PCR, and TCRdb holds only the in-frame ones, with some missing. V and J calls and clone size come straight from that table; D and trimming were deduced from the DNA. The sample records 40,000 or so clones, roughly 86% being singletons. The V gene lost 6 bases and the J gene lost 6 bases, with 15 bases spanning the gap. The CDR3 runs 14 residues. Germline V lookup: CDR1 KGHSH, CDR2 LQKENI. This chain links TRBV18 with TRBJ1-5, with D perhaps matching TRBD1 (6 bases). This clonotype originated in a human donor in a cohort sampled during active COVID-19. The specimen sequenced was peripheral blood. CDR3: CASSPTGILQPQHF. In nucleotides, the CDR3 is TGTGCCAGCTCCCCTACAGGGATTCTTCAGCCCCAGCATTTT.